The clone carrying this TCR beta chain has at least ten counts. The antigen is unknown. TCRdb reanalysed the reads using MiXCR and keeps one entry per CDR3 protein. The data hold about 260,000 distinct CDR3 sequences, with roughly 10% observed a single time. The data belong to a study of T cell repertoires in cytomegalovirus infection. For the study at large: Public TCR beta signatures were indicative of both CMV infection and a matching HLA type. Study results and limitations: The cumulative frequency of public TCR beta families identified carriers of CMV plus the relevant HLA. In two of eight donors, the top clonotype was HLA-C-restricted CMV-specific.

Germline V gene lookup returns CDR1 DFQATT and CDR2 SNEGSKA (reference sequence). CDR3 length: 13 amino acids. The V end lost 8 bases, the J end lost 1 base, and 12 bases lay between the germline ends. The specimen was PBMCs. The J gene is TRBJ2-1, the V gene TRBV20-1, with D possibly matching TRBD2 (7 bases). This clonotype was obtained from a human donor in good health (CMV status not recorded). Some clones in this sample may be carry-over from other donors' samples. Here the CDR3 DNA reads TGCAGTTTGAGGGGGGGTTCCTACAATGAGCAGTTCTTC. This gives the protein CSLRGGSYNEQFF.